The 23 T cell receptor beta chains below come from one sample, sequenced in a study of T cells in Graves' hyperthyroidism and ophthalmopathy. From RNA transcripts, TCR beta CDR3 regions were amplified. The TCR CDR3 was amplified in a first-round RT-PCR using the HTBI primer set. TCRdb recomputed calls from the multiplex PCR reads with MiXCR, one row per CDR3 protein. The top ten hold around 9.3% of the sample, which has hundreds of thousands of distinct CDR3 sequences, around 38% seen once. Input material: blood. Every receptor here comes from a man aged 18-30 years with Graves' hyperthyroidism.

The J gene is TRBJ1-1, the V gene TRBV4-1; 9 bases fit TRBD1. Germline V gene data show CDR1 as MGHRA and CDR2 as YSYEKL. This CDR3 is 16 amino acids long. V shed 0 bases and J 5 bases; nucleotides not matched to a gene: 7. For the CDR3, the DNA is TGCGCCAGCAGCCAAGAAAACAGGGGGCCGAGGACTGAAGCTTTCTTT. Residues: CASSQENRGPRTEAFF.

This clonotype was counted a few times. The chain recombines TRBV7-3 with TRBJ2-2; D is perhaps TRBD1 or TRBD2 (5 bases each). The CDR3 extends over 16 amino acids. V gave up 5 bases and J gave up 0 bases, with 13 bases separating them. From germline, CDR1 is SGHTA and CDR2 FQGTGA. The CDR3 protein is CASSPGTPTNTGELFF. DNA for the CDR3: TGTGCCAGCAGCCCCGGGACGCCCACGAACACCGGGGAGCTGTTTTTT.

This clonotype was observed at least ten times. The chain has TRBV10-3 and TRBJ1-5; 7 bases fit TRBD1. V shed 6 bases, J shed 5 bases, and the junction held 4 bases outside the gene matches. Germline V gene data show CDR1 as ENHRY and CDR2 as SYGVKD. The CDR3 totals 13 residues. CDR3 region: CAIRVDRDQPQHF. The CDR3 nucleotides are TGTGCCATCAGGGTCGACAGGGATCAGCCCCAGCATTTT.

The CDR3 nucleotides are TGTGCCATCAGCAGGAGGGCAAACTCACCCCTCCACTTT. It yields the protein CAISRRANSPLHF. V usage is TRBV10-3 and J usage is TRBJ1-6; D not resolved. The length of the CDR3 is 13 residues. V was clipped by 6 bases and J by 10 bases, with 13 bases between them. Germline values: CDR1 ENHRY, CDR2 SYGVKD.

The CDR3 sequence: CASSQEDVTGELFF. In nucleotides, the CDR3 is TGCGCCAGCAGCCAAGAGGACGTCACCGGGGAGCTGTTTTTT. The rearrangement joins TRBV4-1 to TRBJ2-2; D unresolved. CDR1 is MGHRA and CDR2 is YSYEKL in the germline V gene. The CDR3 runs to 14 residues. V gave up 0 bases and J gave up 4 bases, with 6 bases separating them.

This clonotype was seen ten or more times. CDR3 in DNA: TGTGCCAGCAGCTTGGGGCCCTCGGGAGGCACTGAAGCTTTCTTT. It codes for CASSLGPSGGTEAFF. This sequence joins TRBV7-6 and TRBJ1-1; possibly TRBD1 for D (5 bases). The CDR3 spans 15 residues. Germline V CDR1 and CDR2: SGHVS, FNYEAQ. Trimming shortened V by 3 bases and J by 4 bases, and 15 bases separated the two germline ends.

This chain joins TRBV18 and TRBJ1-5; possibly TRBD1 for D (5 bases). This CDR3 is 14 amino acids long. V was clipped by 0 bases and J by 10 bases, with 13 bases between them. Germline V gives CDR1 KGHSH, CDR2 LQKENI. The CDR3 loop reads CASSPPGVAKPQHF. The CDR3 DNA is TGTGCCAGCTCACCACCGGGGGTAGCCAAACCCCAGCATTTT.

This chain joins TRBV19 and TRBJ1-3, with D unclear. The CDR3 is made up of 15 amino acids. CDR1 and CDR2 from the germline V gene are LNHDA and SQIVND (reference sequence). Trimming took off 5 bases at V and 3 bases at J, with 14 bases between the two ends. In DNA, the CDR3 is TGTGCCAGTAGTGAGATTCGGGGAAGTGGAAACACCATATATTTT. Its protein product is CASSEIRGSGNTIYF.

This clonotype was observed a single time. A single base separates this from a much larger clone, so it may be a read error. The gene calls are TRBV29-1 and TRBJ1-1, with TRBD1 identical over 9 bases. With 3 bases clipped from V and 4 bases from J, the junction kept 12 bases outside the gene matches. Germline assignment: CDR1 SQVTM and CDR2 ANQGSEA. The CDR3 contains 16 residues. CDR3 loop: CSVDRRTGDERTEAFF. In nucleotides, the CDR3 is TGCAGCGTTGACCGCCGGACAGGGGACGAGCGCACTGAAGCTTTCTTT.

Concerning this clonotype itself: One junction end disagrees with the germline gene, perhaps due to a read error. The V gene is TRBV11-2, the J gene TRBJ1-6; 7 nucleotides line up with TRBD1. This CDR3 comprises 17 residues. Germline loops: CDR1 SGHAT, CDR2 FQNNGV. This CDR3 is CASSLQTGMAYNSPLHF. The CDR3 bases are TGCGCCAGCAGCCTTCAGACAGGGATGGCCTATAATTCACCCCTCCACTTT. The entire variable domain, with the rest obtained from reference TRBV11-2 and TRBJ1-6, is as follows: EAGVAQSPRYKIIEKRQSVAFWCNPISGHATLYWYQQILGQGPKLLIQFQNNGVVDDSQLPKDRFSAERLKGVDSTLKIQPAKLEDSAVYLCASSLQTGMAYNSPLHFGNGTRLTVT.

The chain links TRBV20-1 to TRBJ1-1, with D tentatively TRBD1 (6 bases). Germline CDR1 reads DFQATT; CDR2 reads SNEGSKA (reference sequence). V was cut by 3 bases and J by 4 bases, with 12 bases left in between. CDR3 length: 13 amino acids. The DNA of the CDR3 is TGCAGTGCTAGCAGTCAGGGGACCACTGAAGCTTTCTTT. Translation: CSASSQGTTEAFF.

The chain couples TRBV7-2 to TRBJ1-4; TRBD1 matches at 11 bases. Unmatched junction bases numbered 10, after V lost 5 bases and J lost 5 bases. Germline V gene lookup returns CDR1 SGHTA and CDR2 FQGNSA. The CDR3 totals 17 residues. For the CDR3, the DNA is TGTGCCAGCAGCCTGGACAGGGGGCCCCAGGCGAATGAAAAACTGTTTTTT. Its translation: CASSLDRGPQANEKLFF.

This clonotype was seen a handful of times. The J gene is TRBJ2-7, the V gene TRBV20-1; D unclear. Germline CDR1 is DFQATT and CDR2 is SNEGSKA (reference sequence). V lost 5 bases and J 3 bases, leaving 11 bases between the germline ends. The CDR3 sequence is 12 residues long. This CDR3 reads CSASRSNYEQYF. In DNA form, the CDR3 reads TGCAGTGCTTCCCGGAGCAACTACGAGCAGTACTTC.

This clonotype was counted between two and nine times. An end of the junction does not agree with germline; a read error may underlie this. CDR3 nucleotide sequence: TGTGCCAGCAGCCTAGGACAGGGGGCTACCTACAATTCACCCCTCCACTTT. Amino acids: CASSLGQGATYNSPLHF. This chain links TRBV5-4 with TRBJ1-6, with TRBD1 matching 11 bases. From germline, CDR1 is SGHNT and CDR2 YYREEE (reference sequence). The CDR3 runs 17 residues.

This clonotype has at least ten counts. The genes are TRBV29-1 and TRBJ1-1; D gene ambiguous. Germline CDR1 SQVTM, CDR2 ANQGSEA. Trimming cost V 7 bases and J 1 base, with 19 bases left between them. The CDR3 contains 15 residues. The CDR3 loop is CSAVQGQRRNTEAFF. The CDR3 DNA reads TGCAGCGCCGTCCAAGGGCAGAGACGGAACACTGAAGCTTTCTTT.

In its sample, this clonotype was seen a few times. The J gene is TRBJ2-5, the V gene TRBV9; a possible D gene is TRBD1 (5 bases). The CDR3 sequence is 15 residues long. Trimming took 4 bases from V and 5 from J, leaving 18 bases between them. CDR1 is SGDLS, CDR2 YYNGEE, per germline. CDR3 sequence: CASSSSGPRAETQYF. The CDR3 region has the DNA TGTGCCAGCAGCTCATCCGGGCCCAGGGCGGAGACCCAGTACTTC.

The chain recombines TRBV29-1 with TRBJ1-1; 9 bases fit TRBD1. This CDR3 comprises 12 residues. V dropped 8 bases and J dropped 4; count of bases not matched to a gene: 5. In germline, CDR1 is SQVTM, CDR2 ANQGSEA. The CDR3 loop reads CSTKTGGTEAFF. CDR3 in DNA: TGCAGCACCAAGACAGGGGGCACTGAAGCTTTCTTT.

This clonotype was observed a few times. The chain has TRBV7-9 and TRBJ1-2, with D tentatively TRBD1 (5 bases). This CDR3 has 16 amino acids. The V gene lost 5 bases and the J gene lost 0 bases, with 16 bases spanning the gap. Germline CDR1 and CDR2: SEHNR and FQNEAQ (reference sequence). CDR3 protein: CASSRELGGSNYGYTF. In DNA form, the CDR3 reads TGTGCCAGCAGCCGAGAACTTGGGGGATCTAACTATGGCTACACCTTC. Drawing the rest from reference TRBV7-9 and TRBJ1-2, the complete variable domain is DTGVSQNPRHKITKRGQNVTFRCDPISEHNRLYWYRQTLGQGPEFLTYFQNEAQLEKSRLLSDRFSAERPKGSFSTLEIQRTEQGDSAMYLCASSRELGGSNYGYTFGSGTRLTVV.

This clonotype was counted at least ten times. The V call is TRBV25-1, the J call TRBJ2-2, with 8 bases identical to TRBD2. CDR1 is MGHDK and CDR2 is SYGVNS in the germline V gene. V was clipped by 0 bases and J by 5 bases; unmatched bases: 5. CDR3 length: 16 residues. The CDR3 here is CASSEYQRGNTGELFF. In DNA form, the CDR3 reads TGTGCCAGCAGTGAATATCAGCGGGGGAATACCGGGGAGCTGTTTTTT.

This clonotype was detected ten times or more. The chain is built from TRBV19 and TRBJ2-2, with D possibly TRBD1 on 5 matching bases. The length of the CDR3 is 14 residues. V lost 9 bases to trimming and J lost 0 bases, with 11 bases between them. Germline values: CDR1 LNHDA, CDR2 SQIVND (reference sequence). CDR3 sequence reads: CASNRLTNTGELFF. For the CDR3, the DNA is TGTGCCAGCAACAGGTTAACGAACACCGGGGAGCTGTTTTTT.

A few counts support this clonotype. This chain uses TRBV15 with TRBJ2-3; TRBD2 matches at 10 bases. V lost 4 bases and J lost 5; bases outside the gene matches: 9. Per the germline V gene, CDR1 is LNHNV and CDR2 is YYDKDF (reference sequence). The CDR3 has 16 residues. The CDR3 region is CATSTELAGAGDTQYF. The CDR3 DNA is TGTGCCACCAGCACCGAGCTAGCGGGAGCGGGAGATACGCAGTATTTT.

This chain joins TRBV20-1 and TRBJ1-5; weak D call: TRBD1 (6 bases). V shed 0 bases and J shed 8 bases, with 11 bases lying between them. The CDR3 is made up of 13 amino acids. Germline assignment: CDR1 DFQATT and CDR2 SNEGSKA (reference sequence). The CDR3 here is CSAREQGWEPQHF. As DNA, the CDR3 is TGCAGTGCTAGAGAGCAGGGGTGGGAGCCCCAGCATTTT.

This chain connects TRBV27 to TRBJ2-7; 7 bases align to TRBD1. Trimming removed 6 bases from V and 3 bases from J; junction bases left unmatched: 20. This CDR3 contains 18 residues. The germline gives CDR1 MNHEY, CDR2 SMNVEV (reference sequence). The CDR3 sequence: CASRTGFYPELIDYEQYF. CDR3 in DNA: TGTGCCAGCAGGACAGGGTTTTATCCGGAGCTTATCGACTACGAGCAGTACTTC.